These 11 T cell receptor beta chains came from one sample sequenced in a study of blood T cell repertoires in COVID-19. Clones were read by immunoSEQ multiplex PCR, and TCRdb kept only the in-frame ones, dropping some. The table includes more than 300,000 clones, 65% to 90% detected once. Source material: PBMCs or T cells enriched from blood (not recorded which). The receptors shown here come from a woman under 30 who had recovered from COVID-19.

This rearrangement joins TRBV5-1 to TRBJ1-1; no firm D call. This CDR3 comprises 15 residues. The V end lost 2 bases, the J end lost 5 bases, and 16 bases lay between the germline ends. Germline lookup yields CDR1 SGHRS and CDR2 YFSETQ. The CDR3, as DNA: TGCGCCAGCAGCTTACGCGGGCCGGGAAGTACTGAAGCTTTCTTT. This gives the protein CASSLRGPGSTEAFF. Full variable domain (outside the CDR3, taken from reference TRBV5-1 and TRBJ1-1): KAGVTQTPRYLIKTRGQQVTLSCSPISGHRSVSWYQQTPGQGLQFLFEYFSETQRNKGNFPGRFSGRQFSNSRSEMNVSTLELGDSALYLCASSLRGPGSTEAFFGQGTRLTVV.

The V gene is TRBV5-5, the J gene TRBJ1-3, with D perhaps matching TRBD1 (6 bases). CDR1 and CDR2 from the germline V gene are SGHKS and YYEKEE (reference sequence). The germline V and J ends were trimmed by 2 bases and 11 bases, with 14 bases remaining between them. The length of the CDR3 is 13 residues. The CDR3 coding sequence is TGTGCCAGCAGCTTTTGGGAACAGGGACCCATATATTTT. Protein: CASSFWEQGPIYF.

This chain uses TRBV4-1 with TRBJ1-2; no clear D gene. The CDR3 covers 14 residues. Trimming stripped 1 base from V and 3 bases from J, with 9 bases between. Germline values: CDR1 MGHRA, CDR2 YSYEKL. CDR3 in amino acids: CASSQGPIDYGYTF. The CDR3 region has the DNA TGCGCCAGCAGCCAAGGGCCCATCGACTATGGCTACACCTTC.

The chain couples TRBV4-1 to TRBJ2-7, with D maybe TRBD2 (7 bases). This CDR3 region has 19 residues. The V end was cut by 0 bases, the J end by 0 bases, with 21 bases between. Germline CDR1 reads MGHRA; CDR2 reads YSYEKL. The CDR3 sequence: CASSQDILSRGPSSYEQYF. In DNA form, the CDR3 reads TGCGCCAGCAGCCAAGATATATTGTCGCGGGGGCCCAGCTCCTACGAGCAGTACTTC.

The rearrangement joins TRBV6-5 to TRBJ2-7, with no clear D. The CDR3 is 15 residues long. Germline V CDR1 and CDR2: MNHEY, SVGAGI. V lost 0 bases to trimming and J lost 0 bases, with 9 bases between them. The CDR3 reads CASSYSGASSYEQYF. The DNA of the CDR3 is TGTGCCAGCAGTTACTCGGGCGCGAGCTCCTACGAGCAGTACTTC.

The J gene is TRBJ2-3, the V gene TRBV14, with 11 bases identical to TRBD2. The CDR3 covers 17 residues. J lost 6 bases, V lost 5 bases, and 13 bases had no gene match. Germline CDR1 and CDR2: SGHDN and FVKESK. For the CDR3, the DNA is TGTGCCAGCAGCTCCCTTTCACTAGCGGGAGTGGGCGATACGCAGTATTTT. This codes for CASSSLSLAGVGDTQYF.

V gene TRBV13 combines with J gene TRBJ1-3; D gene unclear. Trimming pared 3 bases from V and 0 bases from J, leaving 6 bases between. Germline V gene lookup returns CDR1 PRHDT and CDR2 FYEKMQ (reference sequence). This CDR3 is built from 14 residues. The CDR3 sequence is CASSFYSSGNTIYF. In nucleotides, the CDR3 is TGTGCCAGCAGCTTCTACTCCTCTGGAAACACCATATATTTT.

V gene TRBV3-1 (or the pseudogene TRBV3-2) combines with J gene TRBJ2-5, with a tentative D call TRBD2 (7 bases). CDR1 and CDR2 (germline): LGHDT, YNNKEL (reference sequence). The CDR3 totals 18 residues. Between the trimmed V and J ends, which lost 5 bases and 1 base, there was a span of 23 bases. In DNA form, the CDR3 reads TGTGCCAGCAGCTACCTCCTGGGCGGGGGCCGAGCCCAAGAGACCCAGTACTTC. Translated: CASSYLLGGGRAQETQYF.

The sample holds a few counts of this clone. This chain joins TRBV7-2 and TRBJ1-1; possibly TRBD1 for D (5 bases). From germline, CDR1 is SGHTA and CDR2 FQGNSA. This CDR3 has 13 amino acids. V lost 1 base and J 10 bases, leaving 13 bases between the germline ends. The CDR3 DNA reads as TGTGCCAGCAGCTTAGGGTCGGGGAGGGGAGCTTTCTTT. Translating gives CASSLGSGRGAFF.

The chain couples TRBV7-6 to TRBJ2-3; TRBD1 is a possible D gene (6 bases). Germline V lookup: CDR1 SGHVS, CDR2 FNYEAQ. CDR3 length equals 14 residues. V was shortened by 5 bases and J by 7 bases, with 16 bases between the two germline ends. This chain's CDR3 is CASSPNLGGNTQYF. As DNA, the CDR3 is TGTGCCAGCAGCCCCAATCTAGGGGGAAATACGCAGTATTTT. Combining the CDR3 with reference TRBV7-6 and TRBJ2-3 gives the whole variable domain GAGVSQSPRYKVTKRGQDVALRCDPISGHVSLYWYRQALGQGPEFLTYFNYEAQQDKSGLPNDRFSAERPEGSISTLTIQRTEQRDSAMYRCASSPNLGGNTQYFGPGTRLTVL.

CDR3 sequence: CASSQAIGGLGRGYTF. In DNA, the CDR3 is TGCGCCAGCAGCCAAGCGATAGGGGGATTAGGGAGAGGCTACACCTTC. V usage is TRBV4-1 and J usage is TRBJ1-2, with D maybe TRBD1 (6 bases). The V and J ends lost 1 base and 8 bases respectively, with 20 bases between them. The CDR3 loop spans 16 amino acids. Germline V gene sequence: CDR1 MGHRA, CDR2 YSYEKL.